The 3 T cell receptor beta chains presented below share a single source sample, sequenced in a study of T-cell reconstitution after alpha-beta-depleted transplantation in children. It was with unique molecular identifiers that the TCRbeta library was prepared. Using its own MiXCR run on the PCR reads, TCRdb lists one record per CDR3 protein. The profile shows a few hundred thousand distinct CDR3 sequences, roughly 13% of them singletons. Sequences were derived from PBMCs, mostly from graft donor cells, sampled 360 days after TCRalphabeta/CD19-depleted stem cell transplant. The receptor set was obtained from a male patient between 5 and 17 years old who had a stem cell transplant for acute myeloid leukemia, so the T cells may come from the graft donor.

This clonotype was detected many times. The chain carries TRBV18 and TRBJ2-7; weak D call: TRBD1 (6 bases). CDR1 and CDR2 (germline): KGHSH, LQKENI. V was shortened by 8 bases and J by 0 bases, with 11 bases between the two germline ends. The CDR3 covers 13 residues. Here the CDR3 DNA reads TGTGCCAGCAGCAGAGGGGGCTCCTACGAGCAGTACTTC. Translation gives CASSRGGSYEQYF.

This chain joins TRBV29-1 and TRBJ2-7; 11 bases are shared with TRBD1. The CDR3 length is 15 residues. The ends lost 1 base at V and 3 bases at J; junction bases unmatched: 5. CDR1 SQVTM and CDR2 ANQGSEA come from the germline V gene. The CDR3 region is CSVEGGGTGGYEQYF. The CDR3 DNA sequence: TGCAGCGTTGAAGGTGGGGGGACAGGGGGCTACGAGCAGTACTTC.

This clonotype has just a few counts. CDR3 sequence reads: CATSRDRGFAGELFF. In DNA, the CDR3 is TGTGCCACCAGCAGAGACCGGGGGTTCGCCGGGGAGCTGTTTTTT. V usage is TRBV15 and J usage is TRBJ2-2; TRBD2 is a possible D gene (6 bases). Germline V gene sequence: CDR1 LNHNV, CDR2 YYDKDF (reference sequence). Trimming removed 0 bases from V and 6 bases from J, with 11 bases in between. The CDR3 loop spans 15 amino acids.